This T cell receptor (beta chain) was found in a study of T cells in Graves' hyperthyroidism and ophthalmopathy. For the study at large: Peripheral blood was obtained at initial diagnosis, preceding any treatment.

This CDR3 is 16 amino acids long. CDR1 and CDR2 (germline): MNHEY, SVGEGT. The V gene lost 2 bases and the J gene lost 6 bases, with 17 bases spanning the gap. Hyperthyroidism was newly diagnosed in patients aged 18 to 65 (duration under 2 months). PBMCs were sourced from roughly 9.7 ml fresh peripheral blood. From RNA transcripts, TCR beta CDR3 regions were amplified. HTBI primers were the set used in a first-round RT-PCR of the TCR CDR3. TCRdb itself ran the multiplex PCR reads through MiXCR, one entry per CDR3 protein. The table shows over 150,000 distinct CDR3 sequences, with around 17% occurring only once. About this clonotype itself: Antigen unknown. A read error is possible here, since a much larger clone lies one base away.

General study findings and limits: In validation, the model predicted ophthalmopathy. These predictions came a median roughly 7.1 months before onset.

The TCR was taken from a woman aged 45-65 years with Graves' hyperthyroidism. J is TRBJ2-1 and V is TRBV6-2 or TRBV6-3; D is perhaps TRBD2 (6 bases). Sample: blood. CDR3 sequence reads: CASSYPMGGGFNEQFF. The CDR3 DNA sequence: TGTGCCAGCAGTTACCCGATGGGGGGAGGCTTCAATGAGCAGTTCTTC.